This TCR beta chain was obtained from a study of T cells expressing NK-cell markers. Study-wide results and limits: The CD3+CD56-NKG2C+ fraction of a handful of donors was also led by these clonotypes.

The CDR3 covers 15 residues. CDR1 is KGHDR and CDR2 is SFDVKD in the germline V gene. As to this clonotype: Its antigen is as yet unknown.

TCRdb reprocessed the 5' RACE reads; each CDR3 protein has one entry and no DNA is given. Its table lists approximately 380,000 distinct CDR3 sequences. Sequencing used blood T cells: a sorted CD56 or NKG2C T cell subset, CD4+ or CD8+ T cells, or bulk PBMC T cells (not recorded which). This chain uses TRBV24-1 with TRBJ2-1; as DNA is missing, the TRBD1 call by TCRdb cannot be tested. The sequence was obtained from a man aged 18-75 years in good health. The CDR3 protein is CATMSRTGANNEQFF.